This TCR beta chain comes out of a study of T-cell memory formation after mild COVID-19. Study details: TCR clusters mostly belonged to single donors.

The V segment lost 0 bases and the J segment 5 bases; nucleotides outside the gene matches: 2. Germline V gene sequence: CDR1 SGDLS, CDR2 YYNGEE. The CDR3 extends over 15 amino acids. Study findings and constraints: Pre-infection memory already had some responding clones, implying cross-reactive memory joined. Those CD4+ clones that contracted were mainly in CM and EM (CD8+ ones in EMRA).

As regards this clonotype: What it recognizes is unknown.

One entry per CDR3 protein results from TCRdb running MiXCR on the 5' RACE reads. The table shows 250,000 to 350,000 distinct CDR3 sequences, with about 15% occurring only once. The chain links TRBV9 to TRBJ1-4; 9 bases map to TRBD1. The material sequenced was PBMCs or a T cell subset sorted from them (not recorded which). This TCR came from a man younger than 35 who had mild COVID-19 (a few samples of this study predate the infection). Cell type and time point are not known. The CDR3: CASSVEDRGNEKLFF. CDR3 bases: TGTGCCAGCAGCGTAGAAGACAGGGGGAATGAAAAACTGTTTTTT. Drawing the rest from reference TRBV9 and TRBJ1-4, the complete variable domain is DSGVTQTPKHLITATGQRVTLRCSPRSGDLSVYWYQQSLDQGLQFLIQYYNGEERAKGNILERFSAQQFPDLHSELNLSSLELGDSALYFCASSVEDRGNEKLFFGSGTQLSVL.